This T cell receptor (beta chain) stems from a study of yellow fever vaccine responses in identical twins. TCRdb re-analysed the RT-PCR reads in MiXCR, keeping a single row per CDR3 protein. The data show some 5,000 distinct CDR3 sequences, about two thirds seen once. This clonotype was counted a single time. Germline V gene lookup returns CDR1 LNHDA and CDR2 SQIVND (reference sequence). V lost 3 bases, J lost 1 base, and 10 bases lay in between. The CDR3 length is 14 residues. The source material was T cells from blood (PBMCs), unsorted or a sorted subset (not recorded which), sampled before or after yellow fever vaccination (not recorded which). This TCR was recovered from a woman under 30 who received the yellow fever vaccine. The chain has TRBV19 and TRBJ2-7; D is ambiguous. This CDR3 reads CASSIGQMSYEQYF. CDR3 coding DNA: TGTGCCAGTAGTATTGGGCAGATGTCCTACGAGCAGTACTTC.